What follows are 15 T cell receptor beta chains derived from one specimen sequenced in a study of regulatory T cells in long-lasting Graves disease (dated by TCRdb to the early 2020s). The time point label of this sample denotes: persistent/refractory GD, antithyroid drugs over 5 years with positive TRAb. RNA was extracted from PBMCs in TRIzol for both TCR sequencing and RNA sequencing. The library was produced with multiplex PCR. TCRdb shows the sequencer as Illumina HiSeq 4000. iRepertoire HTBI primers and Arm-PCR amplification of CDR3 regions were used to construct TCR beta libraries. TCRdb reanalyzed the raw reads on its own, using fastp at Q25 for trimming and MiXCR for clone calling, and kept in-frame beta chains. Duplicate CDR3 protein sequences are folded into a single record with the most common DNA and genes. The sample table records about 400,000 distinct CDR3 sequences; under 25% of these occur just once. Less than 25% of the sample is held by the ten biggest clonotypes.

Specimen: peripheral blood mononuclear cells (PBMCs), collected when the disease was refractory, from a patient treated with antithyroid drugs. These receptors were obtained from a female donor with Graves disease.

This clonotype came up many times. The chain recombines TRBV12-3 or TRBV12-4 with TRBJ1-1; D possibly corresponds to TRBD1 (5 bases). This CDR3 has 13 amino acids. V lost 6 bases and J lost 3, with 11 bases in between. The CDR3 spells CASSLTTDTEAFF. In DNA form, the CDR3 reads TGTGCCAGCAGCTTGACGACAGACACTGAAGCTTTCTTT.

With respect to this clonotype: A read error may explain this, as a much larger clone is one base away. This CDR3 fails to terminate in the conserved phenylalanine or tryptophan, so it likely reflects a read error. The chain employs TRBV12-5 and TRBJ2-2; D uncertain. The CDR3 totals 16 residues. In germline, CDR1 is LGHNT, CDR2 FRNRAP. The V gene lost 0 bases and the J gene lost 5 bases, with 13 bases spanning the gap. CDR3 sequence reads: CASGLVYRIDTGELFS. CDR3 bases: TGTGCTAGTGGTTTGGTATATAGGATTGATACCGGGGAGCTGTTTTCT.

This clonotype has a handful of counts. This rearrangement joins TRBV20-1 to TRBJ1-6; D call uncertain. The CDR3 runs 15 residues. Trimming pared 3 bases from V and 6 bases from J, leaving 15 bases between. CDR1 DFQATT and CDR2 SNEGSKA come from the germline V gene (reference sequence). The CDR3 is CSARGGSDANSPLHF. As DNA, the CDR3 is TGCAGTGCTAGGGGAGGGTCGGATGCTAATTCACCCCTCCACTTT.

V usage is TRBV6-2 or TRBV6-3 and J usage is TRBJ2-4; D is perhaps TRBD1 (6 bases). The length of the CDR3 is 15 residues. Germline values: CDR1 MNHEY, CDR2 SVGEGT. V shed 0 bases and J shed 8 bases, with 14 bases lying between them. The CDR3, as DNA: TGTGCCAGCAGTTACTCTCCGGGACAAAGCGACATTCAGTACTTC. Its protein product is CASSYSPGQSDIQYF.

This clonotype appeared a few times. CDR3 coding DNA: TGCAGTGCTAGTGAGAGCGGCGGGACTAGCGGCTACGAGCAGTACTTC. Its protein is CSASESGGTSGYEQYF. V usage is TRBV20-1 and J usage is TRBJ2-7; 11 bases align to TRBD2. From germline, CDR1 is DFQATT and CDR2 SNEGSKA (reference sequence). The ends lost 3 bases at V and 3 bases at J; junction bases unmatched: 10. The CDR3 is made up of 16 amino acids.

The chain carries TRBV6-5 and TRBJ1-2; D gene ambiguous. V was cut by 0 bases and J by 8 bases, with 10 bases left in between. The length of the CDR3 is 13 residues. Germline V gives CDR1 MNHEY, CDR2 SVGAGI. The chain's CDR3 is CASSYSQFEGYTF. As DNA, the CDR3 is TGTGCCAGCAGTTACTCGCAGTTCGAGGGCTACACCTTC.

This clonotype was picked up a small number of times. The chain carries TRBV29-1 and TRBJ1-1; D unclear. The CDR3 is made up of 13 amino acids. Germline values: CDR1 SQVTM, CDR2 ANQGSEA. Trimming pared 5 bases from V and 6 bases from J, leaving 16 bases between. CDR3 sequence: CSVSGWGMAEAFF. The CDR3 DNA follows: TGCAGCGTTTCGGGGTGGGGTATGGCTGAAGCTTTCTTT.

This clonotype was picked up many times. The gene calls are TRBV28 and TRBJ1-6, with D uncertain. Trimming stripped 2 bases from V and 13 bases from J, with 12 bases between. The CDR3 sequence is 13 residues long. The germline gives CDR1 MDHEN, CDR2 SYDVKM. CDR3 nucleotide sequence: TGTGCCAGCAGTTTAGGGTCCGTTTTGCCCCTCCACTTT. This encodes CASSLGSVLPLHF. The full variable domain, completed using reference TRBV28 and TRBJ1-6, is DVKVTQSSRYLVKRTGEKVFLECVQDMDHENMFWYRQDPGLGLRLIYFSYDVKMKEKGDIPEGYSVSREKKERFSLILESASTNQTSMYLCASSLGSVLPLHFGNGTRLTVT.

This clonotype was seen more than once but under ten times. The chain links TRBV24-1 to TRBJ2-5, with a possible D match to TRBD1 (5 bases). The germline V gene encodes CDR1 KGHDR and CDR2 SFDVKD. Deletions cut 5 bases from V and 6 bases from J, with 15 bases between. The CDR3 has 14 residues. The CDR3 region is CATSGNQGLKTQYF. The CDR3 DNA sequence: TGTGCCACCAGTGGAAATCAGGGTTTGAAGACCCAGTACTTC.

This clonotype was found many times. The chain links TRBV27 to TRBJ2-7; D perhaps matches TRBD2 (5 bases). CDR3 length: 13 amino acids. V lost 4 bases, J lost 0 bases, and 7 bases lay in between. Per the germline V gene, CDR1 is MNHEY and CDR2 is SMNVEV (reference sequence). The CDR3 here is CASSYGVSYEQYF. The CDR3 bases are TGTGCCAGCAGTTACGGGGTCTCCTACGAGCAGTACTTC.

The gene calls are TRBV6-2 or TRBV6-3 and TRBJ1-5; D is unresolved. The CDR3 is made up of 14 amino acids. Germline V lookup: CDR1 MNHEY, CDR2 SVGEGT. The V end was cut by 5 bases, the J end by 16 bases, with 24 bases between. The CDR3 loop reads CASSQPEGPGPKHF. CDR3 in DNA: TGTGCCAGCAGTCAACCGGAGGGTCCGGGCCCGAAACATTTT.

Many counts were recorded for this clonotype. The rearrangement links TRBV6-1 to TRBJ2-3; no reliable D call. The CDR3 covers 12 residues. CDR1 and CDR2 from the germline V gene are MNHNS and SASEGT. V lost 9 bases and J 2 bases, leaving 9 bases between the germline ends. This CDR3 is CASRGFTDTQYF. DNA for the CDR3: TGTGCCAGTAGAGGCTTCACAGATACGCAGTATTTT.

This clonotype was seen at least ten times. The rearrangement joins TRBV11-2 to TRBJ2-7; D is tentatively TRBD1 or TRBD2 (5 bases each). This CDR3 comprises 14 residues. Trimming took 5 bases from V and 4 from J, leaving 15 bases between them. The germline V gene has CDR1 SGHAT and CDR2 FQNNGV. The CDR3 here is CASSGDLISYEQYF. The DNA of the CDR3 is TGTGCCAGCAGCGGGGACCTCATCTCTTACGAGCAGTACTTC. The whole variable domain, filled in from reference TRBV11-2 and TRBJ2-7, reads EAGVAQSPRYKIIEKRQSVAFWCNPISGHATLYWYQQILGQGPKLLIQFQNNGVVDDSQLPKDRFSAERLKGVDSTLKIQPAKLEDSAVYLCASSGDLISYEQYFGPGTRLTVT.

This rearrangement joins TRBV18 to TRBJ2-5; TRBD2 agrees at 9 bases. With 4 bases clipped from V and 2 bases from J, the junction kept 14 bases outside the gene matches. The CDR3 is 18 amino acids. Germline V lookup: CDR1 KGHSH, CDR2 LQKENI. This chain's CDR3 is CASSRTRTLAGLQETQYF. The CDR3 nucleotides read TGTGCCAGCTCACGAACAAGGACCCTAGCGGGATTGCAAGAGACCCAGTACTTC.

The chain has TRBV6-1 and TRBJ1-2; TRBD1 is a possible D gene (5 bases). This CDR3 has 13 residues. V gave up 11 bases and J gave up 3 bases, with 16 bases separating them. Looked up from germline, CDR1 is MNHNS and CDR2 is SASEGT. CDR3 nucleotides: TGTGCCGTCTCCAGGCAGGGTGACTATGGCTACACCTTC. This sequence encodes CAVSRQGDYGYTF.